Listed here are 21 T cell receptor beta chains from one sample, sequenced in a study of T cell changes during pregnancy in multiple sclerosis. Sequencing was performed with immunoSEQ multiplex PCR; in TCRdb, only in-frame clones are kept and a portion is missing. The data show 30,000 to 45,000 clones, with around 90% seen just once and 0.9% to 1.5% held by the top ten. The sample consisted of CD4+ T cells from peripheral blood mononuclear cells, taken before pregnancy. The receptor set was obtained from a female donor with multiple sclerosis, enrolled in a pregnancy study.

This chain uses TRBV30 with TRBJ2-7, with no clear D. The CDR3 totals 12 residues. Germline CDR1 and CDR2: GTSNPN and SVGIG (reference sequence). Trimming removed 3 bases at V and 6 bases at J, with 12 bases between. The CDR3 DNA sequence: TGTGCCTGGAGCAGGCCCCCCTCCGAGCAGTACTTC. Its translation: CAWSRPPSEQYF. Drawing the rest from reference TRBV30 and TRBJ2-7, the complete variable domain is SQTIHQWPATLVQPVGSPLSLECTVEGTSNPNLYWYRQAAGRGLQLLFYSVGIGQISSEVPQNLSASRPQDRQFILSSKKLLLSDSGFYLCAWSRPPSEQYFGPGTRLTVT.

This rearrangement joins TRBV27 to TRBJ2-7; 13 nucleotides line up with TRBD2. After removal of 9 bases from V and 3 bases from J, the junction contained 2 bases not matched to a gene. CDR1 and CDR2 from the germline V gene are MNHEY and SMNVEV (reference sequence). The CDR3 runs to 13 residues. As DNA, the CDR3 is TGTGCCAGGAGGACTAGCGGGAGCTACGAGCAGTACTTC. It codes for CARRTSGSYEQYF.

This sequence joins TRBV30 and TRBJ1-2; 10 bases are shared with TRBD1. The germline CDR1 and CDR2 sequences are GTSNPN and SVGIG (reference sequence). With 3 bases clipped from V and 7 bases from J, the junction kept 11 bases outside the gene matches. The CDR3 is 15 residues long. This CDR3 reads CAWRGDRGRRGGYTF. CDR3 in DNA: TGTGCCTGGAGAGGAGACAGGGGGCGCCGGGGTGGCTACACCTTC.

The rearrangement joins TRBV6-5 to TRBJ1-5; D is undetermined. CDR3 length equals 15 residues. Trimming left V 7 bases short and J 6 bases short, with 19 bases between. Germline CDR1 MNHEY, CDR2 SVGAGI. The CDR3 protein is CASNSGSVLSQPQHF. In DNA, the CDR3 is TGTGCCAGCAACTCGGGGTCAGTTCTTAGTCAGCCCCAGCATTTT.

V gene TRBV7-2 combines with J gene TRBJ1-1; D may be TRBD1 (5 bases). The V gene lost 5 bases and the J gene lost 5 bases, with 18 bases spanning the gap. The CDR3 has 15 residues. CDR1 is SGHTA, CDR2 FQGNSA, per germline. For the CDR3, the DNA is TGTGCCAGCAGCGCTTCAGGGCCCACCTTAACTGAAGCTTTCTTT. It encodes CASSASGPTLTEAFF.

This sequence joins TRBV2 and TRBJ2-1; 10 positions agree with TRBD2. This CDR3 region has 15 residues. Unmatched junction bases numbered 7, after V lost 6 bases and J lost 5 bases. Germline V gives CDR1 SNHLY, CDR2 FYNNEI. In DNA form, the CDR3 reads TGTGCCAGCAGACCCACCGGGACTAGCGACAATGAGCAGTTCTTC. Amino acids: CASRPTGTSDNEQFF.

The rearrangement uses TRBV19 and TRBJ1-5; D may be TRBD1 (6 bases). V lost 8 bases and J lost 5, with 10 bases in between. Germline V gene data show CDR1 as LNHDA and CDR2 as SQIVND (reference sequence). The CDR3 runs 12 residues. The CDR3 DNA reads as TGTGCCAGTCAGGGGTTGGATCAGCCCCAGCATTTT. It codes for CASQGLDQPQHF.

This clone was found a few times. The sample contains more than one DNA sequence encoding this CDR3. The chain employs TRBV29-1 and TRBJ1-5; D may be TRBD1 (6 bases). Germline assignment: CDR1 SQVTM and CDR2 ANQGSEA. This CDR3 region has 12 residues. The ends were cut back, 4 bases at V and 4 bases at J, with 8 bases in the middle. Here the CDR3 reads CSVGTVNQPQHF. The CDR3 DNA reads as TGCAGCGTTGGGACAGTTAATCAGCCCCAGCATTTT.

The chain carries TRBV19 and TRBJ2-3, with a tentative D call TRBD1 (5 bases). Deletions cut 3 bases from V and 4 bases from J, with 14 bases between. This CDR3 has 15 amino acids. Germline V gene data show CDR1 as LNHDA and CDR2 as SQIVND (reference sequence). CDR3 amino acids: CASSIATSGPDTQYF. DNA for the CDR3: TGTGCCAGTAGTATTGCCACATCAGGGCCAGATACGCAGTATTTT.

The V call is TRBV23-1, the J call TRBJ1-3; 8 nucleotides match TRBD1. TRBV23-1 carries the ORF label, with uncertain function. The CDR3 contains 14 residues. V shed 3 bases and J 2 bases; nucleotides not matched to a gene: 0. This chain's CDR3 is CASSHRGPGNTIYF. The CDR3 DNA reads as TGCGCCAGCAGTCACAGGGGGCCTGGAAACACCATATATTTT.

The chain recombines TRBV18 with TRBJ2-7; 9 positions match TRBD1. Germline CDR1 KGHSH, CDR2 LQKENI. Trimming removed 0 bases from V and 6 bases from J; junction bases left unmatched: 6. The CDR3 is made up of 15 amino acids. CDR3 DNA sequence: TGTGCCAGCTCACCACCGGGACAGGGATTTCTCGAGCAGTACTTC. Amino acids: CASSPPGQGFLEQYF.

The rearrangement uses TRBV7-9 and TRBJ1-4, with D perhaps matching TRBD1 (5 bases). Germline CDR1 is SEHNR and CDR2 is FQNEAQ (reference sequence). V was clipped by 1 base and J by 4 bases, with 7 bases between them. The CDR3 extends over 14 amino acids. The CDR3 region is CASSLGQLNEKLFF. For the CDR3, the DNA is TGTGCCAGCAGCTTAGGACAGCTTAATGAAAAACTGTTTTTT.

The CDR3 loop reads CASSQDRAGLYEQYF. CDR3 DNA: TGCGCCAGCAGCCAAGATAGGGCGGGACTCTACGAGCAGTACTTC. The V gene is TRBV4-1, the J gene TRBJ2-7, with a weak D call TRBD2 (6 bases). The germline V gene encodes CDR1 MGHRA and CDR2 YSYEKL. V was cut by 0 bases and J by 3 bases, with 12 bases left in between. This CDR3 is built from 15 residues.

The J gene is TRBJ2-7, the V gene TRBV5-6; D possibly corresponds to TRBD1 (5 bases). Germline V gene lookup returns CDR1 SGHDT and CDR2 YYEEEE. This CDR3 region has 13 residues. Trimming removed 1 base at V and 7 bases at J, with 12 bases between. The CDR3 DNA sequence: TGTGCCAGCAGCTTGAGGGGTCCAAGAGAGCAGTACTTC. Its translation is CASSLRGPREQYF.

This sequence joins TRBV7-8 and TRBJ2-5; 7 nucleotides align to TRBD1. V shed 1 base, J shed 3 bases, and the junction held 8 bases outside the gene matches. From germline, CDR1 is SGHVS and CDR2 FQNEAQ. The CDR3 is made up of 16 amino acids. The CDR3 loop is CASSLERWDSKETQYF. The CDR3 coding sequence is TGTGCCAGCAGCTTAGAAAGGTGGGACAGCAAAGAGACCCAGTACTTC.

Here the CDR3 DNA reads TGTGCCAGCAGTCTAGCGGGAGCCAGAGATACGCAGTATTTT. Protein product: CASSLAGARDTQYF. V usage is TRBV28 and J usage is TRBJ2-3; 10 bases are a match to TRBD2. The CDR3 contains 14 residues. V trimming: 5 bases; J trimming: 5 bases; junction bases outside the gene matches: 4. The germline CDR1 and CDR2 sequences are MDHEN and SYDVKM.

V and J are TRBV18 and TRBJ1-4; the D is unclear. Trimming pared 4 bases from V and 4 bases from J, leaving 13 bases between. Germline CDR1 KGHSH, CDR2 LQKENI. The CDR3 runs to 15 residues. The CDR3 loop reads CASSQGDGLNEKLFF. The CDR3 nucleotides are TGTGCCAGCTCACAGGGAGACGGGCTTAATGAAAAACTGTTTTTT.

The chain is built from TRBV27 and TRBJ2-7; 13 nucleotides agree with TRBD2. Germline V gene lookup returns CDR1 MNHEY and CDR2 SMNVEV (reference sequence). There are 15 residues in the CDR3. V was clipped by 6 bases and J by 6 bases; unmatched bases: 8. CDR3 sequence: CASSLRTSGSGEQYF. The CDR3 nucleotides read TGTGCCAGCAGCCTTAGGACTAGCGGGAGTGGCGAGCAGTACTTC.

By sample fraction, this clone is medium-sized. The rearrangement joins TRBV7-2 to TRBJ2-2, with 7 bases identical to TRBD2. The germline gives CDR1 SGHTA, CDR2 FQGNSA. The CDR3 has 16 amino acids. V lost 1 base, J lost 1 base, and 3 bases stayed unmatched. The CDR3 loop reads CASSLGPGGNTGELFF. The CDR3 DNA follows: TGTGCCAGCAGCTTAGGTCCGGGAGGGAACACCGGGGAGCTGTTTTTT.

This clone was seen a handful of times. This sequence joins TRBV6-4 and TRBJ2-7, with a tentative D call TRBD1 (6 bases). Trimming removed 2 bases from V and 9 bases from J, with 11 bases in between. Per the germline V gene, CDR1 is MRHNA and CDR2 is SNTAGT. CDR3 length equals 12 residues. The CDR3 coding sequence is TGTGCCAGCAGTGACGCACAGGGTACGCAGTACTTC. It specifies CASSDAQGTQYF.

V usage is TRBV28 and J usage is TRBJ2-5, with TRBD2 matching over 8 bases. This CDR3 contains 15 residues. V gave up 4 bases and J gave up 4 bases; unmatched junction bases: 8. Germline V lookup: CDR1 MDHEN, CDR2 SYDVKM. CDR3 DNA: TGTGCCAGCAGTTCCCCCCTCGGGGGGGGAGAGACCCAGTACTTC. Protein: CASSSPLGGGETQYF.